Listed here are 22 T cell receptor beta chains from one sample, sequenced in a study of siplizumab effects on memory and regulatory T cells. The data were produced by immunoSEQ multiplex PCR, yet TCRdb's version contains in-frame clones alone and is incomplete. The profile shows 85,000 to 95,000 clones, 94% of them singletons. What was sequenced was non-Treg CD4+ T cells sorted from blood. Receptors were obtained from a human donor in good health.

The chain uses TRBV21-1 and TRBJ1-2; the D call of TRBD1 is as the table states it, not checked on the DNA. TRBV21-1 is tagged as a pseudogene. This CDR3 region has 16 residues. CDR3 sequence: CASSDLMQGSNYGYTF. CDR3 nucleotides: TGTGCCAGCAGCGACCTCATGCAGGGCTCTAACTATGGCTACACCTTC.

V and J are TRBV7-3 and TRBJ2-2, with TRBD2 identical over 10 bases. Trimming cost V 2 bases and J 2 bases; bases outside gene matches: 17. The CDR3 is 21 amino acids. Per germline, CDR1 SGHTA and CDR2 FQGTGA. The CDR3 DNA reads TGTGCCAGCAGCTTACCGGGCCGGCTAGCGGGGGACAACCGAAACACCGGGGAGCTGTTTTTT. This encodes CASSLPGRLAGDNRNTGELFF.

The V gene is TRBV5-4, the J gene TRBJ1-2; 7 bases are shared with TRBD1. The germline V gene encodes CDR1 SGHNT and CDR2 YYREEE (reference sequence). The length of the CDR3 is 14 residues. V dropped 2 bases and J dropped 8; count of bases not matched to a gene: 9. CDR3 sequence: CASSFDREVGGYTF. Written as DNA, the CDR3 is TGTGCCAGCAGCTTCGACAGGGAGGTTGGCGGCTACACCTTC. Based on the CDR3 plus reference TRBV5-4 and TRBJ1-2, the full variable domain is ETGVTQSPTHLIKTRGQQVTLRCSSQSGHNTVSWYQQALGQGPQFIFQYYREEENGRGNFPPRFSGLQFPNYSSELNVNALELDDSALYLCASSFDREVGGYTFGSGTRLTVV.

CDR3 bases: TGTGCCCTCTTGGCGGGGCACAATGAGCAGTTCTTC. Residues: CALLAGHNEQFF. The rearrangement links TRBV30 to TRBJ2-1; possible D gene TRBD2, 6 bases. CDR1 and CDR2 from the germline V gene are GTSNPN and SVGIG (reference sequence). The CDR3 consists of 12 residues. The V and J ends lost 8 bases and 5 bases respectively, with 13 bases between them.

The chain has TRBV27 and TRBJ1-1; tentatively, D is TRBD1 (6 bases). Germline CDR1 and CDR2: MNHEY and SMNVEV (reference sequence). V lost 3 bases to trimming and J lost 4 bases, with 12 bases between them. The CDR3 is 14 amino acids. CDR3 sequence: CASSFRGQGTEAFF. The CDR3 coding sequence is TGTGCCAGCAGTTTCCGGGGGCAGGGCACTGAAGCTTTCTTT.

The table lists this clone with a count of one. The chain joins TRBV9 to TRBJ1-1; 7 bases are a match to TRBD1. CDR1 and CDR2 from the germline V gene are SGDLS and YYNGEE. V was pared by 2 bases and J by 7 bases, with 2 bases of the junction left unmatched. The CDR3 spans 12 residues. This CDR3 is CASSVRQGEAFF. CDR3 nucleotides: TGTGCCAGCAGCGTGAGACAGGGTGAAGCTTTCTTT.

The J gene is TRBJ2-7, the V gene TRBV7-2; possible D gene TRBD2, 7 bases. There are 12 residues in the CDR3. Trimming removed 5 bases at V and 7 bases at J, with 12 bases between. Germline V gives CDR1 SGHTA, CDR2 FQGNSA. Here the CDR3 DNA reads TGTGCCAGCAGCACAGGGAGGGGGGAGCAGTACTTC. Translation gives CASSTGRGEQYF. The entire variable domain, with the rest obtained from reference TRBV7-2 and TRBJ2-7, is as follows: GAGVSQSPSNKVTEKGKDVELRCDPISGHTALYWYRQSLGQGLEFLIYFQGNSAPDKSGLPSDRFSAERTGGSVSTLTIQRTQQEDSAVYLCASSTGRGEQYFGPGTRLTVT.

V and J are TRBV6-5 and TRBJ2-7; perhaps TRBD2 as D (5 bases). The germline V gene has CDR1 MNHEY and CDR2 SVGAGI. Deletions cut 0 bases from V and 2 bases from J, with 8 bases between. CDR3 length equals 14 residues. The CDR3 loop reads CASSYSSGAYEQYF. In DNA, the CDR3 is TGTGCCAGCAGTTACTCGAGCGGAGCCTACGAGCAGTACTTC.

The chain joins TRBV19 to TRBJ2-3; 10 positions match TRBD2. The ends lost 8 bases at V and 6 bases at J; junction bases unmatched: 8. From germline, CDR1 is LNHDA and CDR2 SQIVND (reference sequence). The CDR3 is 14 amino acids. CDR3 loop: CASRAGGPLDTQYF. In DNA form, the CDR3 reads TGTGCCAGTCGAGCGGGGGGGCCATTGGATACGCAGTATTTT.

The J gene is TRBJ2-2, the V gene TRBV7-6; 13 bases are shared with TRBD2. The V segment lost 5 bases and the J segment 2 bases; nucleotides outside the gene matches: 5. The CDR3 is made up of 17 amino acids. From germline, CDR1 is SGHVS and CDR2 FNYEAQ. CDR3 sequence reads: CASSAGLAGVNTGELFF. The CDR3 DNA is TGTGCCAGCAGCGCCGGACTAGCGGGAGTTAACACCGGGGAGCTGTTTTTT.

V and J are TRBV25-1 and TRBJ1-6, with a possible D match to TRBD1 (6 bases). V lost 7 bases, J lost 8 bases, and 12 bases lay in between. CDR1 and CDR2 (germline): MGHDK, SYGVNS. This CDR3 comprises 13 residues. The CDR3: CASTTGFYSPLHF. CDR3 coding DNA: TGTGCCAGCACGACAGGTTTTTATTCACCCCTCCACTTT.

This clone showed up just once. The rearrangement links TRBV18 to TRBJ2-5; 10 bases match TRBD1. The tail of the sequence fits TRBJ2-7 better, so the J call may be wrong. The length of the CDR3 is 14 residues. In germline, CDR1 is KGHSH, CDR2 LQKENI. Here the CDR3 reads CASSRDRGNDEQYF. In nucleotides, the CDR3 is TGTGCCAGCTCACGGGACAGGGGAAACGACGAGCAGTACTTC.

The J gene is TRBJ1-1, the V gene TRBV27; D might be TRBD1 (5 bases). The CDR3 is made up of 13 amino acids. In germline, CDR1 is MNHEY, CDR2 SMNVEV (reference sequence). Trimming pared 4 bases from V and 5 bases from J, leaving 11 bases between. The CDR3 nucleotides are TGTGCCAGCAGTTCGGGGGGGAATACTGAAGCTTTCTTT. It encodes CASSSGGNTEAFF.

The chain carries TRBV2 and TRBJ2-5, with D perhaps matching TRBD1 (6 bases). Trimming shortened V by 6 bases and J by 0 bases, and 11 bases separated the two germline ends. The CDR3 runs to 14 residues. Germline CDR1 and CDR2: SNHLY and FYNNEI. The CDR3 sequence is CASSRGLYQETQYF. DNA for the CDR3: TGTGCCAGCAGCAGGGGATTGTACCAAGAGACCCAGTACTTC.

This clone appeared a single time. The chain carries TRBV19 and TRBJ2-7; 11 positions match TRBD2. The CDR3 is made up of 13 amino acids. Germline values: CDR1 LNHDA, CDR2 SQIVND (reference sequence). With V trimmed by 7 bases and J by 7 bases, 6 bases remained unmatched. Here the CDR3 reads CASNIAGGQEQYF. CDR3 nucleotide sequence: TGTGCCAGTAACATAGCGGGGGGGCAGGAGCAGTACTTC.

The V gene is TRBV19, the J gene TRBJ1-1; TRBD1 aligns across 10 bases. Trimming at V came to 4 bases and at J to 0 bases, leaving 5 bases not matched to a gene. The germline V gene encodes CDR1 LNHDA and CDR2 SQIVND (reference sequence). CDR3 length: 16 residues. CDR3 bases: TGTGCCAGTAGTACCCCGACAGGGGGCCTGAACACTGAAGCTTTCTTT. Translation: CASSTPTGGLNTEAFF.

This chain connects TRBV10-3 to TRBJ2-7; weak D call: TRBD1 (7 bases). The V gene's germline CDR1 is ENHRY and CDR2 SYGVKD. The CDR3 sequence is 16 residues long. V was trimmed by 2 bases and J by 0 bases, leaving 14 bases between them. The CDR3 region is CAISERAGGYSYEQYF. Written as DNA, the CDR3 is TGTGCCATCAGTGAGAGGGCAGGGGGGTACTCCTACGAGCAGTACTTC.

In this sample, this clone turned up once. The gene calls are TRBV6-1 and TRBJ2-5; no clear D gene. Trimming removed 3 bases at V and 5 bases at J, with 4 bases between. The CDR3 sequence is 11 residues long. Germline V gene data show CDR1 as MNHNS and CDR2 as SASEGT. The DNA of the CDR3 is TGTGCCAGCAGTGACCCGGAGACCCAGTACTTC. Its translation is CASSDPETQYF.

The gene calls are TRBV11-2 and TRBJ2-1; weak D call: TRBD1 (5 bases). Germline loops: CDR1 SGHAT, CDR2 FQNNGV. Trimming stripped 1 base from V and 5 bases from J, with 9 bases between. The CDR3 consists of 14 residues. CDR3 coding DNA: TGTGCCAGCAGCTTAGTTCGCAGGGACAATGAGCAGTTCTTC. This sequence encodes CASSLVRRDNEQFF.

The rearrangement links TRBV7-9 to TRBJ2-7; no clear D. The CDR3 totals 12 residues. V lost 0 bases and J 4 bases, leaving 4 bases between the germline ends. The germline V gene has CDR1 SEHNR and CDR2 FQNEAQ (reference sequence). In DNA, the CDR3 is TGTGCCAGCAGCTTAGCCCAATACGAGCAGTACTTC. Its protein product is CASSLAQYEQYF.

The rearrangement links TRBV10-3 to TRBJ1-1, with D perhaps TRBD1 (5 bases). Per the germline V gene, CDR1 is ENHRY and CDR2 is SYGVKD. Trimming shortened V by 5 bases and J by 7 bases, and 14 bases separated the two germline ends. This CDR3 region has 13 residues. The CDR3 coding sequence is TGTGCCATCAGTTCCGGGACTCCTTTTGAAGCTTTCTTT. It encodes CAISSGTPFEAFF.

This chain uses TRBV29-1 with TRBJ2-7, with D maybe TRBD2 (5 bases). CDR1 and CDR2 (germline): SQVTM, ANQGSEA. Trimming took off 6 bases at V and 9 bases at J, with 21 bases between the two ends. The CDR3 covers 13 residues. CDR3 sequence: CSVAGRFTTGQYF. The CDR3 coding sequence is TGCAGCGTGGCGGGCAGGTTTACTACTGGGCAGTACTTC.